The entry below gives a single T cell receptor beta chain sequence along with its context. Its antigen is not known. The source of the sample is a study of T cell repertoires in ileal Crohn's disease. Looking at the study overall: Every patient was operated on for stricturing (about 60%) or penetrating (approximately 39%) complications. General study points: All patients with clonality above 26.8% had endoscopic recurrence.

Documented time point: inflamed ileum from the surgical specimen. Sequenced by immunoSEQ multiplex PCR; TCRdb stores in-frame clones only, minus some. The sample includes some 16,000 clones, 92% seen only once; the top ten take approximately 6.5%. The V end was cut by 0 bases, the J end by 5 bases, with 14 bases between. CDR1 MNHNY and CDR2 SVGAGI come from the germline V gene (reference sequence). The CDR3 covers 15 residues. The chain links TRBV6-6 to TRBJ2-7; tentative D call: TRBD1 (6 bases). The sample was ileal tissue. This TCR was sampled from an adult with Crohn's disease. For the CDR3, the DNA is TGTGCCAGCAGTTACTCTGGTCAGGGGTATAACGAGCAGTACTTC. It is translated as CASSYSGQGYNEQYF.